The 26 T cell receptor beta chains listed next were all sequenced from one sample in a study of monozygotic twins with inflammatory bowel disease. TCRdb re-called the 5' RACE reads; every CDR3 protein appears as one record, without DNA. This repertoire includes nearly 450,000 distinct CDR3 sequences. The material sequenced was blood. The source is a human donor with ulcerative colitis or Crohn's disease, or a healthy co-twin of an affected twin (not recorded which).

The CDR3 here is CASIGVENTEAFF. The chain links TRBV5-1 to TRBJ1-1. Germline assignment: CDR1 SGHRS and CDR2 YFSETQ. The CDR3 is 13 residues long.

The chain links TRBV5-6 to TRBJ2-1. CDR3 length: 11 amino acids. Germline V gene data show CDR1 as SGHDT and CDR2 as YYEEEE. The CDR3 loop is CASSLDREQFF.

This rearrangement joins TRBV25-1 to TRBJ1-1; the TRBD1 assignment by TCRdb is unverifiable without DNA. This CDR3 comprises 16 residues. The germline CDR1 and CDR2 sequences are MGHDK and SYGVNS. CDR3 sequence: CASGSQGTGMNTEAFF.

The chain uses TRBV27 and TRBJ2-1; TCRdb calls TRBD2, which cannot be checked without DNA. This CDR3 contains 15 residues. The germline V gene has CDR1 MNHEY and CDR2 SMNVEV (reference sequence). The CDR3 sequence: CASSATRLAGNEQFF.

V usage is TRBV27 and J usage is TRBJ2-3; with no DNA, the TCRdb D assignment of TRBD2 cannot be verified. CDR1 and CDR2 (germline): MNHEY, SMNVEV (reference sequence). There are 16 residues in the CDR3. This chain's CDR3 is CASSYRTGQRTDTQYF.

The rearrangement uses TRBV10-3 and TRBJ2-1; TCRdb's D call, TRBD1, is unchecked because there is no DNA. The CDR3 totals 14 residues. Germline V gene sequence: CDR1 ENHRY, CDR2 SYGVKD. CDR3 loop: CAISESGQYNEQFF.

The rearrangement joins TRBV4-1 to TRBJ1-1; TCRdb proposes TRBD1, but this gene call is untestable without DNA. Looked up from germline, CDR1 is MGHRA and CDR2 is YSYEKL. This CDR3 is 15 amino acids long. The CDR3 loop is CASSQGTGVNTEAFF.

The gene calls are TRBV7-2 and TRBJ2-7; absent DNA, TCRdb's TRBD1 call cannot be checked. This CDR3 spans 16 amino acids. Germline CDR1 reads SGHTA; CDR2 reads FQGNSA. CDR3 protein: CASSRPGTQRSYEQYF.

This sequence joins TRBV6-2 or TRBV6-3 and TRBJ1-1; lacking DNA, the TRBD1 call made by TCRdb goes unchecked. The CDR3 length is 14 residues. From germline, CDR1 is MNHEY and CDR2 SVGEGT. The CDR3 here is CASRSTGVNTEAFF.

The chain carries TRBV5-1 and TRBJ2-5; TCRdb lists TRBD1, though no DNA is available to test this call. This CDR3 comprises 13 residues. Germline CDR1 and CDR2: SGHRS and YFSETQ. The CDR3 loop reads CASSTQGQETQYF.

The V gene is TRBV28, the J gene TRBJ1-5; the TCRdb D gene call, TRBD1, has no DNA to confirm it. Germline loops: CDR1 MDHEN, CDR2 SYDVKM. The CDR3 loop spans 14 amino acids. The CDR3 sequence is CASTIGQGNQPQHF.

V and J are TRBV6-5 and TRBJ2-1. From germline, CDR1 is MNHEY and CDR2 SVGAGI. The CDR3 length is 16 residues. CDR3 protein: CASSFPVGGAYNEQFF.

V is TRBV5-1 and J is TRBJ2-7. This CDR3 has 13 amino acids. The germline gives CDR1 SGHRS, CDR2 YFSETQ. The CDR3 is CASSLVVRDEQYF.

The rearrangement uses TRBV7-7 and TRBJ2-1; TCRdb's D call, TRBD1, is unchecked because there is no DNA. The CDR3 runs to 15 residues. Germline V gene data show CDR1 as SSHAT and CDR2 as FNYEAQ (reference sequence). CDR3 in amino acids: CASSLEATGSNEQFF.

The chain is built from TRBV5-5 and TRBJ2-1; TCRdb reports TRBD2, a call that lacks DNA to check it against. The germline V gene encodes CDR1 SGHKS and CDR2 YYEKEE (reference sequence). CDR3 length equals 15 residues. The CDR3 protein is CASSFVGTSVYEQFF.

The chain couples TRBV21-1 to TRBJ2-1; TCRdb's D call of TRBD1 is untestable without DNA. TRBV21-1 is classified as a pseudogene. The CDR3 is 15 amino acids. CDR3 sequence reads: CASSEAPSTGKDQFF.

This rearrangement joins TRBV5-1 to TRBJ2-1. Germline CDR1 and CDR2: SGHRS and YFSETQ. The CDR3 runs to 14 residues. The CDR3 region is CASSRTSTYNEQFF.

This chain links TRBV10-3 with TRBJ1-1. The CDR3 is made up of 11 amino acids. Germline V gene data show CDR1 as ENHRY and CDR2 as SYGVKD. The CDR3 loop is CAISTDTEAFF.

This rearrangement joins TRBV12-3 or TRBV12-4 to TRBJ1-5; the TRBD1 assignment by TCRdb is unverifiable without DNA. This CDR3 region has 16 residues. CDR3: CASSLALGRGSQPQHF.

This rearrangement joins TRBV12-3 or TRBV12-4 to TRBJ2-1; TCRdb gives TRBD2 as the D gene, but with no DNA this cannot be confirmed. The CDR3 consists of 14 residues. The CDR3 protein is CASSQGGYGNEQFF.

V is TRBV29-1 and J is TRBJ2-1; TCRdb selects TRBD2, and the lack of DNA leaves this call unchecked. Germline V gives CDR1 SQVTM, CDR2 ANQGSEA. CDR3 size: 15 residues. The CDR3 sequence is CSVPSGLAGGSEQFF.

This sequence joins TRBV20-1 and TRBJ2-7; TCRdb's D gene call, TRBD1, goes unchecked for lack of DNA. In germline, CDR1 is DFQATT, CDR2 SNEGSKA (reference sequence). The CDR3 is 18 residues long. The CDR3 reads CSARQGASVSLSSYEQYF.

The rearrangement links TRBV7-3 to TRBJ2-7; TCRdb reports TRBD2, a call that lacks DNA to check it against. CDR1 SGHTA and CDR2 FQGTGA come from the germline V gene. The length of the CDR3 is 13 residues. This CDR3 reads CASSLGLADEQYF.

The chain couples TRBV20-1 to TRBJ2-5; TCRdb's D gene call, TRBD1, goes unchecked for lack of DNA. The CDR3 totals 14 residues. Germline-derived CDR1 and CDR2 are DFQATT and SNEGSKA (reference sequence). The CDR3 region is CSYLGGANQETQYF.

The genes are TRBV5-6 and TRBJ2-7; TCRdb proposes TRBD1, but this gene call is untestable without DNA. CDR1 and CDR2 from the germline V gene are SGHDT and YYEEEE. The CDR3 runs to 11 residues. The chain's CDR3 is CASSFQGEQYF.

This rearrangement joins TRBV29-1 to TRBJ2-1; no DNA is available, so the TRBD1 call from TCRdb remains unchecked. The length of the CDR3 is 13 residues. Germline loops: CDR1 SQVTM, CDR2 ANQGSEA. Here the CDR3 reads CSVEVTAYNEQFF.